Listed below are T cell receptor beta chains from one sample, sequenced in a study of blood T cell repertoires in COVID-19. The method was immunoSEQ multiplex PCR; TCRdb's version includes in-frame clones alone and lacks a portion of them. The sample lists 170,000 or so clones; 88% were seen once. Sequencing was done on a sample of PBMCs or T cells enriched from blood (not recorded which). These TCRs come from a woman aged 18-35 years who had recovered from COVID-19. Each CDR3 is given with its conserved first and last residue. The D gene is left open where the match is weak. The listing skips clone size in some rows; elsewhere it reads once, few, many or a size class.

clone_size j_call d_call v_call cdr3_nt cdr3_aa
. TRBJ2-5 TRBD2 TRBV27 TGTGCCAGCAGTCCGCTGGCGGGGGCCCAGTACTTC CASSPLAGAQYF
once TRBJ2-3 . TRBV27 TGTGCCAGCAGTCCCCCAGGGATCCCTGGCACAGATACGCAGTATTTT CASSPPGIPGTDTQYF
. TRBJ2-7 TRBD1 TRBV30 TGTGCCTGGAGGCGGGACAGGGGTGGCGAGCAGTACTTC CAWRRDRGGEQYF
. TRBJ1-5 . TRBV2 TGTGCCAGCAGTGAACTGACAAGCAATCAGCCCCAGCATTTT CASSELTSNQPQHF
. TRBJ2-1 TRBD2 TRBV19 TGTGCCAGTACCACCGGGGGGGGCGCCTACAATGAGCAGTTCTTC CASTTGGGAYNEQFF
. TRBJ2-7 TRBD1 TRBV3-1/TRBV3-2 TGTGCCAGCAGCCAGGATGGGACAGGGGGCTCCTACGAGCAGTACTTC CASSQDGTGGSYEQYF
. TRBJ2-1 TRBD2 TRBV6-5 TGTGCCAGCAGGGCCAGCGGGGGCCTCAATGAGCAGTTCTTC CASRASGGLNEQFF
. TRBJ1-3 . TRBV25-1 TGTGCCAGCAGTGAATCCGGTCACGGGGGCTCTGGAAACACCATATATTTT CASSESGHGGSGNTIYF
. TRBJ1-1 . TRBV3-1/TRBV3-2 TGTGCCAGCAGCCAAACCGCGAGGACTGAAGCTTTCTTT CASSQTARTEAFF
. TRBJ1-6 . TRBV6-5 TGTGCCAGCACGGGAGGGATCTACAATTCACCCCTCCACTTT CASTGGIYNSPLHF
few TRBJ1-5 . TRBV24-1 TGTGCCACCTCAGAAGGGGGGGGGCCCCAGCATTTT CATSEGGGPQHF
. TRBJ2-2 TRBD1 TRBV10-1 TGCGCCAGCGCCGGACAGGGGGTATTGAGCGGGGAGCTGTTTTTT CASAGQGVLSGELFF
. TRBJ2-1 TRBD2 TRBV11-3 TGTGCCAGCAGCCGGCGGCCTACTGGCGGGGGATTCCCTAACAATGAGCAGTTCTTC CASSRRPTGGGFPNNEQFF
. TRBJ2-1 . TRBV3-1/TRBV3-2 TGTGCCAGCAGCCCCCCTAGTGGCAATGAGCAGTTCTTC CASSPPSGNEQFF
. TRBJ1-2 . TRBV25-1 TGTGCCAGCAGTGCTACACAGGGAGTAGACTATGGCTACACCTTC CASSATQGVDYGYTF
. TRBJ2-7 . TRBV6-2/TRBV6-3 TGTGCCAGCAGTCCACAGCGGGCCTACGAGCAGTACTTC CASSPQRAYEQYF
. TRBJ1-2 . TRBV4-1 TGCGCCAGCAGCCAAGCCGGGGGAAACTATGGCTACACCTTC CASSQAGGNYGYTF
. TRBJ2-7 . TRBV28 TGTGCCAGCAGTTTGGTGCGGGGTGACGAGCAGTACTTC CASSLVRGDEQYF
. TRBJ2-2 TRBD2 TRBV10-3 TGTGCCATCAGTGATTCTGGGACTAGCGGGAGTAGGGAGCTGTTTTTT CAISDSGTSGSRELFF
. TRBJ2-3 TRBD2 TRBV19 TGTGCCAGTAGGGCCGGGACTAGCGGGAAATGGGATACGCAGTATTTT CASRAGTSGKWDTQYF
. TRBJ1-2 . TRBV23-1 TGCGCCAGCAGTCGTGACAGAGGCTACACCTTC CASSRDRGYTF
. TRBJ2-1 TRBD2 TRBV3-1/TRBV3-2 TGTGCCAGCAGCCAAGAAACCGGGACTAGCTTAGGTGAGCAGTTCTTC CASSQETGTSLGEQFF
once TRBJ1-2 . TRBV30 TGTGCCTGGAGTGTACTCGGACAGAACTATGGCTACACCTTC CAWSVLGQNYGYTF
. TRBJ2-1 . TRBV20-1 TGCAGTGCTAGCCCGGACAATGAGCAGTTCTTC CSASPDNEQFF
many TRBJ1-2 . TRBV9 TGTGCCAGCAGCGTAGAAGCGGGGGACTATGGCTACACCTTC CASSVEAGDYGYTF
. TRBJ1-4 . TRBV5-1 TGCGCCAGCAGGGTTGGACTGGATAATGAAAAACTGTTTTTT CASRVGLDNEKLFF